Included here is one T cell receptor beta chain sequence, with context. The protocol was immunoSEQ multiplex PCR, while the TCRdb copy is restricted to in-frame clones and leaves out a portion. In the table there are about 93,000 clones, 92% of which are singletons. These data are taken from a study of T cell changes during pregnancy in multiple sclerosis. The receptor was derived from a female donor with multiple sclerosis, enrolled in a pregnancy study. Here the sequenced sample was peripheral blood, taken after pregnancy.

The CDR3 DNA reads as TGTGCCAGCAGCCGGCGACAGGGGGTCAGCGACGAGCAGTACTTC. Translating gives CASSRRQGVSDEQYF. The genes are TRBV11-2 and TRBJ2-7; 9 bases agree with TRBD1. Germline CDR1 and CDR2: SGHAT and FQNNGV. V shed 5 bases and J 5 bases; nucleotides not matched to a gene: 10. The CDR3 covers 15 residues.